This TCR beta chain was sequenced in a study of T cell responses to AZD1222 COVID-19 vaccine. This CDR3 is built from 15 residues. CDR1 SGHRS and CDR2 YFSETQ come from the germline V gene. V was trimmed by 0 bases and J by 3 bases, leaving 11 bases between them. The method was immunoSEQ multiplex PCR; TCRdb's version includes in-frame clones alone and lacks a portion of them. This sample has 28,000 or so clones, with just over 85% found just once. The specimen was peripheral blood, collected 28 days after the second AZD1222 dose. The origin of this receptor is an adult who received the AZD1222 COVID-19 vaccine. This chain links TRBV5-1 with TRBJ2-3; perhaps TRBD1 as D (5 bases). CDR3 sequence: CASSLVGARTDTQYF. The CDR3 DNA is TGCGCCAGCAGCTTGGTAGGGGCCAGGACAGATACGCAGTATTTT.